Following are 20 T cell receptor beta chains from one sample sequenced in a study of CD8+ T cells in alopecia areata. Treatment of the sample: oral pan-JAK inhibitor, 5-10 mg twice daily. cDNA reverse transcribed from extracted RNA served as the sequencing template. Here immunoSEQ multiplex PCR was the method, and the copy in TCRdb shows in-frame clones only, minus some. The sample lists 250,000 to 350,000 clones; 60% were seen once. The starting material was CD4+ T cells sorted from blood, obtained around week 54, from a patient treated with tofacitinib. The source is a human donor with alopecia areata.

The gene calls are TRBV7-2 and TRBJ2-1; 9 nucleotides match TRBD2. Unmatched junction bases numbered 10, after V lost 5 bases and J lost 5 bases. There are 16 residues in the CDR3. The germline gives CDR1 SGHTA, CDR2 FQGNSA. The CDR3 nucleotides read TGTGCCAGCAGCGCCCGACTAGCGGCCTTCAACAATGAGCAGTTCTTC. This codes for CASSARLAAFNNEQFF.

CDR3 DNA sequence: TGTGCCAGCAGTGAATATACCTCGGGGAGCTCCTACGAGCAGTACTTC. It is translated as CASSEYTSGSSYEQYF. This chain joins TRBV25-1 and TRBJ2-7, with D tentatively TRBD2 (5 bases). V lost 0 bases and J lost 0, with 12 bases in between. The CDR3 is 16 amino acids. The germline V gene has CDR1 MGHDK and CDR2 SYGVNS.

V and J are TRBV5-4 and TRBJ1-1; the match to TRBD1 covers 9 bases. Germline V gene sequence: CDR1 SGHNT, CDR2 YYREEE (reference sequence). This CDR3 is built from 13 residues. Trimming at V came to 4 bases and at J to 8 bases, leaving 6 bases not matched to a gene. The CDR3 region has the DNA TGTGCCAGCAGCCCTAGACAGGGGGTAGAAGCTTTCTTT. Residues: CASSPRQGVEAFF. Filled out from reference TRBV5-4 and TRBJ1-1, the complete variable domain reads ETGVTQSPTHLIKTRGQQVTLRCSSQSGHNTVSWYQQALGQGPQFIFQYYREEENGRGNFPPRFSGLQFPNYSSELNVNALELDDSALYLCASSPRQGVEAFFGQGTRLTVV.

This clone was recorded a few times. This sequence joins TRBV10-2 and TRBJ2-1, with 9 bases identical to TRBD2. V dropped 9 bases and J dropped 3; count of bases not matched to a gene: 9. The CDR3 spans 15 residues. CDR1 WSHSY and CDR2 SAAADI come from the germline V gene. CDR3 bases: TGCGCCAGTCACCTCCCAGCGGGGGGCTACAATGAGCAGTTCTTC. Translating it yields CASHLPAGGYNEQFF.

Of note for this clone: In the same sample, other DNA sequences code for this CDR3. The chain combines TRBV29-1 with TRBJ1-5; D may be TRBD1 (5 bases). In germline, CDR1 is SQVTM, CDR2 ANQGSEA. V dropped 5 bases and J dropped 4 bases, with 12 bases sitting between them. The CDR3 is made up of 13 amino acids. Here the CDR3 reads CSVLQGLNQPQHF. The CDR3 DNA sequence: TGCAGCGTTTTGCAGGGTTTGAATCAGCCCCAGCATTTT.

The sample holds a few counts of this clone. J is TRBJ2-2 and V is TRBV30; TRBD1 is a possible D gene (6 bases). This CDR3 has 13 residues. The V end was cut by 5 bases, the J end by 1 base, with 8 bases between. Looked up from germline, CDR1 is GTSNPN and CDR2 is SVGIG (reference sequence). CDR3 sequence reads: CAWCRGNTGELFF. CDR3 bases: TGTGCCTGGTGCAGGGGGAACACCGGGGAGCTGTTTTTT.

The V gene is TRBV2, the J gene TRBJ2-7, with D uncertain. Trimming pared 7 bases from V and 0 bases from J, leaving 10 bases between. The V gene's germline CDR1 is SNHLY and CDR2 FYNNEI. This CDR3 is 13 amino acids long. The CDR3 DNA reads as TGTGCCAGCACTGTAGGGTCCTCCTACGAGCAGTACTTC. This gives the protein CASTVGSSYEQYF.

In its sample, this clone was seen a few times. This rearrangement joins TRBV27 to TRBJ2-7, with D uncertain. The germline CDR1 and CDR2 sequences are MNHEY and SMNVEV (reference sequence). Trimming stripped 11 bases from V and 0 bases from J, with 17 bases between. The length of the CDR3 is 14 residues. The CDR3 loop reads CAVMASPGSYEQYF. The CDR3 DNA reads TGTGCCGTCATGGCCTCACCGGGCTCCTACGAGCAGTACTTC.

With regard to this clone: Other DNA sequences of this sample code for an identical CDR3. The V gene is TRBV9, the J gene TRBJ2-7; 9 positions agree with TRBD1. V dropped 0 bases and J dropped 3; count of bases not matched to a gene: 1. This CDR3 is 14 amino acids long. Germline CDR1 reads SGDLS; CDR2 reads YYNGEE. CDR3 sequence reads: CASSVGQGVYEQYF. The CDR3 DNA is TGTGCCAGCAGCGTAGGACAGGGGGTCTACGAGCAGTACTTC.

There are a few counts of this clone. The genes are TRBV30 and TRBJ2-5; 7 bases fit TRBD1. Per the germline V gene, CDR1 is GTSNPN and CDR2 is SVGIG (reference sequence). With 0 bases clipped from V and 3 bases from J, the junction kept 7 bases outside the gene matches. The CDR3 sequence is 15 residues long. CDR3 nucleotide sequence: TGTGCCTGGAGTGTACAAAGGGGGCTAAAAGAGACCCAGTACTTC. Its protein product is CAWSVQRGLKETQYF.

The chain employs TRBV7-3 and TRBJ1-6; no firm D call. The CDR3 loop spans 13 amino acids. Germline V CDR1 and CDR2: SGHTA, FQGTGA. Deletions cut 4 bases from V and 8 bases from J, with 9 bases between. CDR3 nucleotides: TGTGCCAGCAGCTCCTCTTGGGATTCACCCCTCCACTTT. This encodes CASSSSWDSPLHF.

This chain connects TRBV2 to TRBJ1-4; D possibly corresponds to TRBD1 (6 bases). Germline V gene data show CDR1 as SNHLY and CDR2 as FYNNEI. Deletions cut 5 bases from V and 6 bases from J, with 13 bases between. This CDR3 is built from 14 residues. The CDR3 protein is CASSPGTRDEKLFF. CDR3 coding DNA: TGTGCCAGCAGTCCCGGGACACGGGATGAAAAACTGTTTTTT.

This clone has only a few counts. The rearrangement uses TRBV21-1 and TRBJ2-1; the table calls TRBD2, which could not be checked here. TRBV21-1 is recorded as a pseudogene. The CDR3 loop spans 15 amino acids. CDR3 sequence reads: CASSKTTEPYNEQFF. The CDR3 nucleotides are TGTGCCAGCAGCAAAACGACGGAGCCCTACAATGAGCAGTTCTTC.

The chain is built from TRBV29-1 and TRBJ1-1; D gene ambiguous. The CDR3 sequence is 13 residues long. Germline loops: CDR1 SQVTM, CDR2 ANQGSEA. V dropped 7 bases and J dropped 6 bases, with 18 bases sitting between them. In DNA, the CDR3 is TGCAGCGGTGGCTCCTGGGGAAGGTCTGAAGCTTTCTTT. This translates into CSGGSWGRSEAFF.

V usage is TRBV9 and J usage is TRBJ2-6; 7 nucleotides line up with TRBD2. Trimming at V came to 2 bases and at J to 0 bases, leaving 5 bases not matched to a gene. Per germline, CDR1 SGDLS and CDR2 YYNGEE. The CDR3 length is 17 residues. CDR3 nucleotide sequence: TGTGCCAGCAGCGTGGGCGGGGGAACCTCTGGGGCCAACGTCCTGACTTTC. Its protein is CASSVGGGTSGANVLTF.

The chain has TRBV11-2 and TRBJ1-1; unclear D gene. V dropped 3 bases and J dropped 6 bases, with 14 bases sitting between them. Per germline, CDR1 SGHAT and CDR2 FQNNGV. The CDR3 sequence is 14 residues long. This CDR3 is CASSLDYFTSEAFF. CDR3 DNA sequence: TGTGCCAGCAGCTTGGATTATTTTACATCTGAAGCTTTCTTT.

The chain combines TRBV7-9 with TRBJ1-6; 11 bases match TRBD1. Trimming removed 4 bases from V and 5 bases from J; junction bases left unmatched: 4. The CDR3 contains 16 residues. Germline V lookup: CDR1 SEHNR, CDR2 FQNEAQ (reference sequence). In DNA form, the CDR3 reads TGTGCCAGCAGCTCGTGGACAGGGGGCGATAATTCACCCCTCCACTTT. Its protein is CASSSWTGGDNSPLHF.

This chain links TRBV7-9 with TRBJ2-5, with TRBD1 matching 12 bases. The V gene's germline CDR1 is SEHNR and CDR2 FQNEAQ (reference sequence). The V gene end was trimmed by 3 bases and the J gene end by 4 bases; junction bases not matched to a gene: 6. This CDR3 spans 16 amino acids. CDR3 DNA sequence: TGTGCCAGCAGCTTGACGGGACAGGGGGCCGGAGAGACCCAGTACTTC. Translating gives CASSLTGQGAGETQYF.

This chain links TRBV7-3 with TRBJ2-1; D gene unclear. Trimming stripped 1 base from V and 6 bases from J, with 13 bases between. CDR3 length equals 15 residues. Germline lookup yields CDR1 SGHTA and CDR2 FQGTGA. The CDR3 spells CASSLSRGPSNEQFF. The CDR3 bases are TGTGCCAGCAGCTTAAGCCGAGGACCTTCCAATGAGCAGTTCTTC.

The chain recombines TRBV5-4 with TRBJ2-6; TRBD1 is a possible D gene (5 bases). The CDR3 extends over 17 amino acids. The ends were cut back, 4 bases at V and 0 bases at J, with 14 bases in the middle. The germline CDR1 and CDR2 sequences are SGHNT and YYREEE (reference sequence). Here the CDR3 DNA reads TGTGCCAGCAGCGATGACAGAGGCTTCTCTGGGGCCAACGTCCTGACTTTC. Its protein product is CASSDDRGFSGANVLTF.